These T cell receptor beta chains were read from a single sample in a study of T cell repertoires in cytomegalovirus infection. MiXCR was run by TCRdb on the reads, yielding one entry per CDR3 protein. The sample consists of some 450,000 distinct CDR3 sequences, about a third of them appearing once. Material: PBMCs. The receptors come from a human donor in good health (CMV status not recorded). Some clones in this sample may be carry-over from other donors' samples. Each CDR3 is given with its conserved first and last residue.

V: TRBV20-1
CDR3: CSARSRGPLGTEAFF

V: TRBV6-6
CDR3: CASTDGGGPDTQYF

V: TRBV7-2
CDR3: CASSPGLASVTDTQYF

V: TRBV7-9
CDR3: CASSRTAVTYEQYF

V: TRBV29-1
CDR3: CSVELVPGLAGSTDTQYF

V: TRBV5-6
CDR3: CASSLAGAVKQPQHF

V: TRBV7-2
CDR3: CASSLFIGAPNTGEMVF

V: TRBV13
CDR3: CASSRQVPPLGEQYF

V: TRBV7-2
CDR3: CASSLVGRALGEQFF

V: TRBV13
CDR3: CASSLRGTGTYGYTF